The 12 T cell receptor beta chains given below trace back to one sample, sequenced in a study of cytomegalovirus exposure and HLA in healthy donors. The PCR ran on 60 Vbeta and 13 Jbeta primers. Some clones are missing from TCRdb's copy, which holds only in-frame ones; the method was immunoSEQ multiplex PCR. The sample comprises some 140,000 clones, around 79% of which are singletons, and 3.1% rests with the top ten. The source material was PBMCs. These receptors were taken from a female donor in good health and CMV-seronegative.

This clone was counted a few times. This rearrangement joins TRBV7-2 to TRBJ2-7; TRBD1 might be the D (6 bases). Germline loops: CDR1 SGHTA, CDR2 FQGNSA. V gave up 5 bases and J gave up 3 bases, with 11 bases separating them. The CDR3 contains 13 residues. CDR3 sequence reads: CASSVGQLYEQYF. In DNA form, the CDR3 reads TGTGCCAGCAGCGTAGGACAGCTCTACGAGCAGTACTTC.

In this sample, this clone turned up many times. The V gene is TRBV7-2, the J gene TRBJ2-7; TRBD1 agrees at 9 bases. V trimming: 5 bases; J trimming: 3 bases; junction bases outside the gene matches: 5. CDR1 is SGHTA and CDR2 is FQGNSA in the germline V gene. There are 14 residues in the CDR3. The CDR3 DNA follows: TGTGCCAGCAGCCTTGCGACAGGGGGCTACGAGCAGTACTTC. Its translation is CASSLATGGYEQYF.

The chain uses TRBV4-3 and TRBJ2-5; 7 nucleotides line up with TRBD2. Germline CDR1 is LGHNA and CDR2 is YSLEER. Trimming removed 1 base from V and 5 bases from J; junction bases left unmatched: 4. This CDR3 region has 14 residues. The CDR3 DNA reads as TGCGCCAGCAGCCAAGGGGGAGGGACGGAGACCCAGTACTTC. It specifies CASSQGGGTETQYF.

CDR3 protein: CASSEGSSTDTQYF. DNA for the CDR3: TGTGCCAGCAGTGAAGGCTCTTCCACTGATACGCAGTATTTT. This sequence joins TRBV6-1 and TRBJ2-3, with unresolved D. CDR1 and CDR2 (germline): MNHNS, SASEGT. V shed 1 base and J shed 6 bases, with 11 bases lying between them. The CDR3 totals 14 residues.

The chain has TRBV6-1 and TRBJ1-6, with TRBD1 matching 10 bases. Germline V gives CDR1 MNHNS, CDR2 SASEGT. J lost 5 bases, V lost 6 bases, and 4 bases had no gene match. CDR3 length: 15 amino acids. The CDR3 DNA follows: TGTGCCAGCAGCCGGGACAGGGGTGATAATTCACCCCTCCACTTT. Protein product: CASSRDRGDNSPLHF.

V is TRBV25-1 and J is TRBJ2-1; D gene uncertain. CDR1 is MGHDK, CDR2 SYGVNS, per germline. The V and J ends lost 6 bases and 7 bases respectively, with 7 bases between them. The CDR3 spans 11 residues. CDR3 amino acids: CASRLSNEQFF. CDR3 nucleotides: TGTGCCAGCAGGCTAAGTAATGAGCAGTTCTTC.

J is TRBJ2-3 and V is TRBV5-1; no firm D call. Per the germline V gene, CDR1 is SGHRS and CDR2 is YFSETQ. The CDR3 is 15 residues long. Trimming removed 0 bases at V and 2 bases at J, with 10 bases between. The CDR3: CASSLGGRNTDTQYF. Written as DNA, the CDR3 is TGCGCCAGCAGCTTGGGAGGTCGGAACACAGATACGCAGTATTTT.

The CDR3 sequence: CASSKRLAGLTDTQYF. The CDR3, as DNA: TGTGCCAGCAGTAAACGACTAGCGGGACTCACAGATACGCAGTATTTT. This chain joins TRBV27 and TRBJ2-3; 11 bases match TRBD2. The CDR3 totals 16 residues. The J segment lost 2 bases and the V segment lost 5 bases, leaving 6 bases of the junction unmatched. Germline CDR1 reads MNHEY; CDR2 reads SMNVEV (reference sequence).

The chain links TRBV4-1 to TRBJ1-1, with D perhaps TRBD1 (6 bases). The CDR3 has 15 amino acids. Looked up from germline, CDR1 is MGHRA and CDR2 is YSYEKL. The V and J ends lost 1 base and 2 bases respectively, with 11 bases between them. The CDR3: CASSQVGRGNTEAFF. The CDR3 DNA sequence: TGCGCCAGCAGCCAAGTCGGCAGGGGAAACACTGAAGCTTTCTTT.

The chain uses TRBV7-9 and TRBJ2-3; D is perhaps TRBD2 (6 bases). Deletions cut 5 bases from V and 4 bases from J, with 22 bases between. CDR3 length equals 17 residues. Germline V CDR1 and CDR2: SEHNR, FQNEAQ (reference sequence). The CDR3 DNA reads as TGTGCCAGCAGCCGGCGTCGGCGGTCTAGCGAGGCAGATACGCAGTATTTT. Residues: CASSRRRRSSEADTQYF.

The rearrangement joins TRBV4-1 to TRBJ1-5; D is perhaps TRBD1 (5 bases). The CDR3 has 16 amino acids. V was shortened by 0 bases and J by 4 bases, with 13 bases between the two germline ends. Germline V gene data show CDR1 as MGHRA and CDR2 as YSYEKL. The CDR3 region has the DNA TGCGCCAGCAGCCAAGAACCCTCAGGGAGGAATCAGCCCCAGCATTTT. This translates into CASSQEPSGRNQPQHF.

This chain connects TRBV21-1 to TRBJ2-2; the D call in the table, TRBD2, was not verified against the DNA. TRBV21-1 has pseudogene status. CDR3 length equals 17 residues. The CDR3 DNA is TGTGCCAGCAGCAAAAGGCCGACCCTAGCGGGAAGTGGGGAGCTGTTTTTT. Translation: CASSKRPTLAGSGELFF.